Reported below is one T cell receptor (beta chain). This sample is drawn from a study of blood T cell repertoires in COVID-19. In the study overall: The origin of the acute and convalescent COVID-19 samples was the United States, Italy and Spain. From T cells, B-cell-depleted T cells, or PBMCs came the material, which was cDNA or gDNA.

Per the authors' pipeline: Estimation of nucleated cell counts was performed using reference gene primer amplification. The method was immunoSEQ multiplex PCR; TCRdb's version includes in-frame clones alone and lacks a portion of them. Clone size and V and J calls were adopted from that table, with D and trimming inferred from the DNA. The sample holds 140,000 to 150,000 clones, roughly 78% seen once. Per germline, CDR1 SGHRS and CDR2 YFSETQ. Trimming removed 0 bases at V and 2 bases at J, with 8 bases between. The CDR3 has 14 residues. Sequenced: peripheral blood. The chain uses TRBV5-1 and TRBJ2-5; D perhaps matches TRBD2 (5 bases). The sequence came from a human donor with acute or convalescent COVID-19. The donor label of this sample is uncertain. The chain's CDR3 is CASSLDGIQETQYF. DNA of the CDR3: TGCGCCAGCAGCTTGGACGGGATACAAGAGACCCAGTACTTC. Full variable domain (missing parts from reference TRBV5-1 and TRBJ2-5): KAGVTQTPRYLIKTRGQQVTLSCSPISGHRSVSWYQQTPGQGLQFLFEYFSETQRNKGNFPGRFSGRQFSNSRSEMNVSTLELGDSALYLCASSLDGIQETQYFGPGTRLLVL.